These T cell receptor beta chains were read from a single sample in a study of cytomegalovirus exposure and HLA in healthy donors. Data came from immunoSEQ multiplex PCR; TCRdb stores just in-frame clones and leaves some out. The listing contains 200,000 or so clones. Sequencing used PBMCs. The receptors here all came from a boy between 10 and 17 years old in good health and CMV-seronegative. Both conserved end residues are part of each CDR3. D genes are given only for firm matches.

D,V,J,CDR3,DNA
NA,TRBV7-2,TRBJ1-3,CASSPRRGNTIYF,TGTGCCAGCAGCCCCAGGAGGGGAAACACCATATATTTT
NA,TRBV9,TRBJ2-1,CASRPVGVNEQFF,TGTGCCAGCCGCCCCGTCGGGGTCAATGAGCAGTTCTTC
NA,TRBV25-1,TRBJ1-6,CASSDRSPVNSPLHF,TGTGCCAGCAGTGACCGTAGCCCCGTTAATTCACCCCTCCACTTT
NA,TRBV11-2,TRBJ2-5,CASSLRGGRETQYF,TGTGCCAGCAGCTTAAGGGGGGGGCGGGAGACCCAGTACTTC
NA,TRBV16,TRBJ1-2,CASSQSPGYDGYTF,TGTGCCAGCAGCCAATCTCCGGGGTACGATGGCTACACCTTC
TRBD2,TRBV27,TRBJ2-5,CASSLKASGTQYF,TGTGCCAGCAGTCTAAAGGCTAGCGGGACCCAGTACTTC
NA,TRBV5-1,TRBJ2-2,CASSYEGTGELFF,TGCGCCAGCAGCTATGAGGGCACCGGGGAGCTGTTTTTT
TRBD1,TRBV9,TRBJ1-5,CASSVWFGTGGINQPQHF,TGTGCCAGCAGCGTATGGTTCGGGACAGGGGGCATTAATCAGCCCCAGCATTTT
TRBD1,TRBV9,TRBJ2-7,CASSAGGQGIYEQYF,TGTGCCAGCAGCGCTGGGGGACAGGGAATCTACGAGCAGTACTTC
NA,TRBV28,TRBJ2-6,CASSFSAGANVLTF,TGTGCCAGCAGCTTTAGTGCTGGGGCCAACGTCCTGACTTTC
TRBD2,TRBV19,TRBJ2-7,CASSIGSGGNYEQYF,TGTGCCAGTAGTATAGGTAGCGGGGGGAACTACGAGCAGTACTTC
NA,TRBV30,TRBJ2-7,CAYMRPGETYEQYF,TGTGCCTACATGCGTCCGGGGGAGACCTACGAGCAGTACTTC
TRBD1,TRBV4-3,TRBJ1-2,CASSPQGEGYGYTF,TGCGCCAGCAGCCCTCAGGGGGAAGGGTATGGCTACACCTTC
TRBD1,TRBV5-6,TRBJ2-2,CASRARGTGELFF,TGTGCCAGCAGGGCCAGGGGGACCGGGGAGCTGTTTTTT
NA,TRBV29-1,TRBJ2-3,CSVGTGRDTDTQYF,TGCAGCGTTGGAACAGGGAGGGACACAGATACGCAGTATTTT
TRBD1,TRBV5-6,TRBJ1-2,CASSRTGTGRLGGYTF,TGTGCCAGCAGCCGCACCGGGACAGGTCGCTTGGGAGGCTACACCTTC
TRBD1,TRBV11-2,TRBJ1-4,CASSSGTGGVRTNEKLFF,TGTGCCAGCAGCTCCGGGACAGGGGGCGTCCGAACTAATGAAAAACTGTTTTTT
TRBD2,TRBV29-1,TRBJ2-3,CSVAGLAGVKDTQYF,TGCAGCGTGGCCGGACTAGCGGGGGTGAAAGATACGCAGTATTTT
NA,TRBV5-5,TRBJ1-1,CASSLAVPGRTEAFF,TGTGCCAGCAGCTTGGCGGTACCAGGGAGGACTGAAGCTTTCTTT
TRBD2,TRBV7-7,TRBJ2-3,CASSAGGLTDTQYF,TGTGCTAGCAGTGCGGGGGGGCTTACAGATACGCAGTATTTT
NA,TRBV6-1,TRBJ2-1,CASSDILGQTIHEQFF,TGTGCCAGCAGTGACATCCTAGGACAGACTATACATGAGCAGTTCTTC
NA,TRBV4-3,TRBJ2-3,CASSQDRGGGAGDTQYF,TGCGCCAGCAGCCAAGATAGGGGAGGGGGGGCCGGAGATACGCAGTATTTT
NA,TRBV6-6,TRBJ1-6,CASSWPAGGGNSPLHF,TGTGCCAGCAGTTGGCCCGCTGGCGGGGGTAATTCACCCCTCCACTTT
NA,TRBV6-5,TRBJ1-2,CASSSTRSRYGYTF,TGTGCCAGCAGTTCCACGCGGTCGAGGTATGGCTACACCTTC
NA,TRBV7-2,TRBJ1-6,CASSVNQGYNSPLHF,TGTGCCAGCAGTGTCAACCAGGGATATAATTCACCCCTCCACTTT
NA,TRBV6-5,TRBJ1-1,CVAGGLNTEAFF,TGTGTCGCCGGAGGACTGAACACTGAAGCTTTCTTT
TRBD1,TRBV19,TRBJ1-2,CASSIDGRGLNYGYTF,TGTGCCAGTAGTATAGATGGAAGGGGGCTAAACTATGGCTACACCTTC
TRBD1,TRBV25-1,TRBJ2-7,CASRDRVPNEQYF,TGTGCCAGCCGAGACAGGGTCCCAAACGAGCAGTACTTC
NA,TRBV5-1,TRBJ1-1,CASSRRGSDTEAFF,TGCGCCAGCAGCCGGCGGGGGTCGGACACTGAAGCTTTCTTT
TRBD1,TRBV5-1,TRBJ1-6,CASSFGQAKGNSPLHF,TGCGCCAGCAGCTTCGGACAGGCCAAGGGGAATTCACCCCTCCACTTT
NA,TRBV6-6,TRBJ2-7,CASSYAGSYEQYF,TGTGCCAGCAGTTACGCGGGGTCCTACGAGCAGTACTTC
NA,TRBV19,TRBJ2-1,CASSTLPMRVDEQFF,TGTGCCAGTAGTACACTGCCTATGAGAGTCGATGAGCAGTTCTTC
TRBD2,TRBV5-6,TRBJ2-7,CASSLRLAGSYEQYF,TGTGCCAGCAGCTTGCGCCTAGCGGGGTCCTACGAGCAGTACTTC
TRBD2,TRBV5-4,TRBJ2-2,CASSFQRGGGTGELFF,TGTGCCAGCAGCTTCCAGCGGGGGGGCGGCACCGGGGAGCTGTTTTTT
NA,TRBV30,TRBJ2-5,CAWKLPGGWKTQYF,TGTGCCTGGAAATTGCCGGGGGGCTGGAAGACCCAGTACTTC
NA,TRBV2,TRBJ2-7,CASSEVMSSGEQYF,TGTGCCAGCAGTGAAGTGATGTCTAGTGGTGAGCAGTACTTC
NA,TRBV2,TRBJ1-2,CASLVTGANYGYTF,TGTGCCAGTCTCGTGACAGGAGCTAACTATGGCTACACCTTC
NA,TRBV18,TRBJ1-2,CASRPGHLNYGYTF,TGTGCCAGCCGCCCGGGACACCTTAACTATGGCTACACCTTC
TRBD2,TRBV14,TRBJ2-7,CASSQVGGKNEQYF,TGTGCCAGCAGCCAAGTGGGGGGGAAGAACGAGCAGTACTTC
TRBD1,TRBV2,TRBJ2-7,CASRPDRAGGGEQYF,TGTGCCAGCAGACCGGACAGGGCCGGTGGTGGCGAGCAGTACTTC
TRBD2,TRBV4-3,TRBJ2-1,CASSQGVAGDPQFF,TGCGCCAGCAGCCAAGGGGTAGCGGGGGACCCGCAGTTCTTC
TRBD1,TRBV13,TRBJ2-5,CASSLNRGGETQYF,TGTGCCAGCAGCTTAAACAGGGGTGGGGAGACCCAGTACTTC
TRBD2,TRBV5-1,TRBJ2-3,CASIDTGLAGAYSTDTQYF,TGCGCCAGCATCGACACCGGACTAGCGGGGGCCTATAGCACAGATACGCAGTATTTT
NA,TRBV7-6,TRBJ2-1,CASSSRLGVNNEQFF,TGTGCCAGCAGCTCCAGGCTCGGGGTTAACAATGAGCAGTTCTTC
NA,TRBV13,TRBJ2-5,CASSPRRQWRKETQYF,TGTGCCAGCAGCCCGAGGAGACAGTGGAGAAAAGAGACCCAGTACTTC
TRBD1,TRBV6-5,TRBJ2-7,CATIRDSTYEQYF,TGTGCCACCATCCGGGACAGCACCTACGAGCAGTACTTC
TRBD1,TRBV9,TRBJ1-2,CASSAGQRYGYTF,TGTGCCAGCAGCGCGGGACAGCGCTATGGCTACACCTTC
NA,TRBV7-9,TRBJ2-7,CASSPKEDSYEQYF,TGTGCCAGCAGCCCTAAAGAGGACAGCTACGAGCAGTACTTC
NA,TRBV25-1,TRBJ1-1,CASRGPMNTEAFF,TGTGCCAGCAGGGGGCCCATGAACACTGAAGCTTTCTTT
NA,TRBV10-3,TRBJ2-2,CAISGVLSTGELFF,TGTGCCATCAGTGGCGTCCTATCCACCGGGGAGCTGTTTTTT
TRBD1,TRBV28,TRBJ1-1,CASRTGGPNTEAFF,TGTGCCAGCAGAACAGGGGGCCCAAACACTGAAGCTTTCTTT
NA,TRBV15,TRBJ1-3,CATSRDPLTGGNTIYF,TGTGCCACCAGCAGAGACCCCCTGACAGGCGGAAACACCATATATTTT
NA,TRBV5-4,TRBJ1-1,CASRYGDIEAFF,TGTGCCAGCAGGTATGGGGACATTGAAGCTTTCTTT
TRBD1,TRBV16,TRBJ1-1,CASSQPGQGTMNTEAFF,TGTGCCAGCAGCCAACCGGGACAGGGGACAATGAACACTGAAGCCTTCTTT
NA,TRBV7-2,TRBJ2-7,CASSLGGYGGVEQYF,TGTGCCAGCAGCTTAGGGGGGTATGGAGGGGTCGAGCAGTACTTC